This T cell receptor (beta chain) was sequenced for a study of blood T cell repertoires in COVID-19. Study as a whole: Some COVID-19 samples were acute and others convalescent; all came from the United States, Italy and Spain. Sources were T cells, B-cell-depleted T cells, or PBMCs; the material itself was cDNA or gDNA.

Assay: immunoSEQ multiplex PCR; the TCRdb copy retains only in-frame clones and omits some. This sample has about 88,000 clones, with over 75% found just once. V was pared by 4 bases and J by 5 bases, with 9 bases of the junction left unmatched. Germline V gene lookup returns CDR1 LGHDT and CDR2 YNNKEL (reference sequence). This CDR3 is built from 18 residues. The V gene is TRBV3-1 (or the pseudogene TRBV3-2), the J gene TRBJ2-1; 15 bases are a match to TRBD2. The TCR was taken from a woman in her 70s with acute or convalescent COVID-19. The sequencing input was peripheral blood. CDR3 sequence reads: CASSPYGTSGGQHNEQFF. Written as DNA, the CDR3 is TGTGCCAGCAGCCCCTATGGGACTAGCGGGGGGCAACACAATGAGCAGTTCTTC.